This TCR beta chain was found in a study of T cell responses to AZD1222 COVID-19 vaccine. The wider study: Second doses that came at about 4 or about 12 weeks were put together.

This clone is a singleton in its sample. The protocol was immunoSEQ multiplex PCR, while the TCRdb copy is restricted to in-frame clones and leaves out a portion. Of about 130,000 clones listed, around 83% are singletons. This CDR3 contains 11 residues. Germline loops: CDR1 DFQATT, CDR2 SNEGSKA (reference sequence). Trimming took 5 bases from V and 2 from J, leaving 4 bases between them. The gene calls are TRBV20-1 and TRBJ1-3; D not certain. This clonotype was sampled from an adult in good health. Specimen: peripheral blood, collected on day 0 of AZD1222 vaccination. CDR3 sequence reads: CSARTGNTIYF. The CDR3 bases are TGCAGTGCTCGGACTGGAAACACCATATATTTT.